The rows below give T cell receptor beta chains drawn from one sample of a study of blood T cell repertoires in COVID-19. TCRdb keeps only in-frame clones here, not all; method: immunoSEQ multiplex PCR. This table has over 150,000 clones, about nine tenths appearing once. The sequencing sample was made of peripheral blood. These receptors were obtained from a woman in her fifties or sixties who had recovered from COVID-19. CDR3s include the opening cysteine and the closing phenylalanine or tryptophan. D genes are given only for firm matches. Clone size, where shown, is once, few, many, or a class for clones that have expanded.

D | J | V | size | DNA | CDR3
. | TRBJ1-1 | TRBV5-1 | . | TGCGCCAGCAGCTTGGAAGGGGGACAAACGAACACTGAAGCTTTCTTT | CASSLEGGQTNTEAFF
. | TRBJ1-2 | TRBV7-8 | . | TGTGCCAGCAGCTTAATGGGGGACAATGACTATGGCTACACCTTC | CASSLMGDNDYGYTF
. | TRBJ2-3 | TRBV6-5 | . | TGTGCCAGCAGCCAAAAAAGGCAGGGGACAGATACGCAGTATTTT | CASSQKRQGTDTQYF
TRBD1 | TRBJ1-5 | TRBV7-9 | . | TGTGCCAGCAGCCCTACCTCCGGGACAGAAGGGCCCCAGCATTTT | CASSPTSGTEGPQHF
TRBD1 | TRBJ1-4 | TRBV2 | . | TGTGCCAGAACCAGGGGGACACAGGGCGCAAAACTGTTTTTT | CARTRGTQGAKLFF
. | TRBJ1-4 | TRBV27 | . | TGTGCCAGCAGTTTATGGGGGAACAGGGTTGGTGAAAAACTGTTTTTT | CASSLWGNRVGEKLFF
TRBD1 | TRBJ1-6 | TRBV7-6 | once | TGTGCCAGCAGCGGGTACGCGACAGGGGCGGCCCTCCACTTT | CASSGYATGAALHF
. | TRBJ2-3 | TRBV6-5 | . | TGTGCCAGCAGTTACTCGTACAATTTGGTAGATACGCAGTATTTT | CASSYSYNLVDTQYF
. | TRBJ1-6 | TRBV9 | . | TGTGCCAGCAGCGTAGTCGAGGAGGGCTCACCCCTCCACTTT | CASSVVEEGSPLHF
. | TRBJ1-4 | TRBV7-6 | . | TGTGCCAGCAGCCTTCCCCTGGGGGGAGGCGGTGAAAAACTGTTTTTT | CASSLPLGGGGEKLFF
. | TRBJ2-7 | TRBV5-1 | . | TGCGCCAGCAGCTTGGTGGACAGCACCTACGAGCAGTACTTC | CASSLVDSTYEQYF
TRBD1 | TRBJ1-5 | TRBV7-8 | . | TGTGCCAGCAGCTTTACAGGGGGGGATCAGCCCCAGCATTTT | CASSFTGGDQPQHF
. | TRBJ2-5 | TRBV2 | few | TGTGCCAGCAGCCAACCGGGTGAGGGAGGACTGGAAGAGACCCAGTACTTC | CASSQPGEGGLEETQYF
TRBD1 | TRBJ1-4 | TRBV5-8 | . | TGTGCCAGCAGCTCCGGGACAGGGGGATGGTTGACTAATGAAAAACTGTTTTTT | CASSSGTGGWLTNEKLFF
. | TRBJ1-1 | TRBV6-1 | . | TGTGCCAGCAGTGAAGCCTACACTGAAGCTTTCTTT | CASSEAYTEAFF
. | TRBJ1-1 | TRBV30 | once | TGTGCCTGGACCCTCCGGGAGTACACTGAAGCTTTCTTT | CAWTLREYTEAFF
TRBD1 | TRBJ1-5 | TRBV6-5 | . | TGTGCCAGCAGTTACTACAGGGGAAGCAATCAGCCCCAGCATTTT | CASSYYRGSNQPQHF
. | TRBJ2-1 | TRBV15 | . | TGTGCCACCAGCAGTACAGCCCCGGGGTCCTACAATGAGCAGTTCTTC | CATSSTAPGSYNEQFF
TRBD2 | TRBJ2-7 | TRBV6-6 | . | TGTGCCAGCAGTCGCCGGGACCTACAGACTAGCGGGGTCTACGAGCAGTACTTC | CASSRRDLQTSGVYEQYF
. | TRBJ2-7 | TRBV28 | many | TGTGCCAGCAGTTTAGTCGACGAGCAGTACTTC | CASSLVDEQYF
. | TRBJ2-7 | TRBV28 | . | TGTGCCAGCAGCCCACAGATCGGGGGCGAGCAGTACTTC | CASSPQIGGEQYF
. | TRBJ2-7 | TRBV5-1 | . | TGCGCCAGCAGCTTGCACGAGGGCTACGAGCAGTACTTC | CASSLHEGYEQYF
. | TRBJ2-2 | TRBV5-5 | . | TGTGCCAGCAGCGTAGGGACATCCGCGAACACCGGGGAGCTGTTTTTT | CASSVGTSANTGELFF
TRBD2 | TRBJ2-5 | TRBV2 | . | TGTGCCAGCAGTGAACTGGGACTAGCGGCCCAAGAGACCCAGTACTTC | CASSELGLAAQETQYF
TRBD2 | TRBJ2-1 | TRBV5-1 | . | TGCGCCAGCAGCTTGGGACGGGGGGACAATGAGCAGTTCTTC | CASSLGRGDNEQFF
. | TRBJ1-5 | TRBV4-1 | once | TGCGCCAGCAGCCAGTTCGGTCCCGGCGGGGAGCCCCAGCATTTT | CASSQFGPGGEPQHF